These 10 T cell receptor beta chains were all obtained from the same sample, sequenced in a study of blood T cell repertoires in COVID-19. Libraries were prepared by immunoSEQ multiplex PCR; TCRdb keeps only in-frame clonotypes and omits some of them. Among some 66,000 clones listed, approximately 90% were seen once. Sample: peripheral blood. The source of these receptors is a human donor with active COVID-19. The donor label of this sample is uncertain.

The chain recombines TRBV4-2 with TRBJ1-1; 11 bases match TRBD1. Germline V gives CDR1 LGHNA, CDR2 YNFKEQ. V dropped 0 bases and J dropped 4; count of bases not matched to a gene: 13. This CDR3 has 19 residues. The CDR3 DNA reads as TGTGCCAGCAGCCAAGACGCTTGGACAGGGGGCGGGAGAAGCACTGAAGCTTTCTTT. Translated, it gives CASSQDAWTGGGRSTEAFF.

The J gene is TRBJ2-5, the V gene TRBV18; 8 bases map to TRBD2. CDR1 and CDR2 from the germline V gene are KGHSH and LQKENI. The ends lost 5 bases at V and 1 base at J; junction bases unmatched: 12. The CDR3 has 17 residues. In DNA form, the CDR3 reads TGTGCCAGCTCAACCATAGACACTAGCGGACTCCAAGAGACCCAGTACTTC. It encodes CASSTIDTSGLQETQYF.

The chain couples TRBV9 to TRBJ2-4; possibly TRBD2 for D (6 bases). Trimming left V 4 bases short and J 0 bases short, with 11 bases between. The CDR3 spans 15 residues. CDR1 is SGDLS and CDR2 is YYNGEE in the germline V gene. CDR3 in DNA: TGTGCCAGCAGCCCGCTAGCGAGAGCCAAAAACATTCAGTACTTC. Translating gives CASSPLARAKNIQYF.

This chain connects TRBV6-5 to TRBJ1-1, with TRBD1 matching over 7 bases. The CDR3 runs to 14 residues. V was clipped by 6 bases and J by 6 bases; unmatched bases: 10. Germline CDR1 MNHEY, CDR2 SVGAGI. The CDR3 nucleotides read TGTGCCAGCAGGCCAAACAGGGGAATCGCTGAAGCTTTCTTT. Encoded protein: CASRPNRGIAEAFF.

The chain employs TRBV29-1 and TRBJ2-2; D possibly corresponds to TRBD2 (5 bases). The CDR3 sequence is 14 residues long. Trimming left V 5 bases short and J 0 bases short, with 10 bases between. Germline-derived CDR1 and CDR2 are SQVTM and ANQGSEA. The CDR3 protein is CSVPLGANTGELFF. DNA of the CDR3: TGCAGCGTTCCCTTGGGAGCGAACACCGGGGAGCTGTTTTTT.

V and J are TRBV7-9 and TRBJ1-1; 7 nucleotides align to TRBD1. CDR3 length equals 14 residues. Germline V gives CDR1 SEHNR, CDR2 FQNEAQ (reference sequence). V trimming: 3 bases; J trimming: 1 base; junction bases outside the gene matches: 2. The CDR3, as DNA: TGTGCCAGCAGCTTCGCAGGGGGGAACACTGAAGCTTTCTTT. Residues: CASSFAGGNTEAFF.

A single count supports this clone. The chain carries TRBV4-3 and TRBJ2-7; tentative D call: TRBD1 (6 bases). Germline V CDR1 and CDR2: LGHNA, YSLEER. The V gene lost 3 bases and the J gene lost 0 bases, with 12 bases spanning the gap. The CDR3 has 15 residues. The CDR3 here is CASSHAQGSSYEQYF. CDR3 nucleotides: TGCGCCAGCAGCCATGCACAGGGTAGCTCCTACGAGCAGTACTTC.

J is TRBJ1-2 and V is TRBV5-5, with a weak D call TRBD1 (5 bases). CDR1 SGHKS and CDR2 YYEKEE come from the germline V gene (reference sequence). V was cut by 0 bases and J by 0 bases, with 9 bases left in between. The CDR3 runs to 15 residues. As DNA, the CDR3 is TGTGCCAGCAGCTTGGGGACAATTGCTAACTATGGCTACACCTTC. Amino acid sequence: CASSLGTIANYGYTF.

The rearrangement uses TRBV9 and TRBJ2-5; the D gene is possibly TRBD1 (6 bases). The CDR3 loop spans 15 amino acids. CDR1 and CDR2 from the germline V gene are SGDLS and YYNGEE. V was pared by 0 bases and J by 1 base, with 10 bases between. The CDR3 DNA is TGTGCCAGCAGCGTAGATGTGACAGGCCAAGAGACCCAGTACTTC. It encodes CASSVDVTGQETQYF.

The chain couples TRBV6-5 to TRBJ1-2, with 9 positions matching TRBD1. The V and J ends lost 6 bases and 7 bases, in that order; junction bases with no gene match: 3. Germline CDR1 MNHEY, CDR2 SVGAGI. The CDR3 contains 12 residues. The CDR3 DNA sequence: TGTGCCAGCAGCACAGGGGGCCGTGGCTACACCTTC. It yields the protein CASSTGGRGYTF.